This T cell receptor beta chain was retrieved from a study of T-cell memory formation after mild COVID-19. 5'RACE with constant-segment primers yielded barcoded, UMI-tagged TCR alpha and TCR beta cDNA libraries. TCRdb re-derived calls from the 5' RACE reads in MiXCR, one entry per CDR3 protein. The table has hundreds of thousands of distinct CDR3 sequences, approximately 27% seen once; the top ten hold about 14%. Points on this clonotype: Its antigen remains unknown.

Study-level results: Still unconfirmed is whether the second-wave clones peaking on day 37 recognized SARS-CoV-2. CD4+ contracting clones were found mainly in CM and EM, and CD8+ ones in EMRA.

Germline V gene lookup returns CDR1 LGHNA and CDR2 YNFKEQ. The CDR3 has 16 residues. Between the trimmed V and J ends, which lost 0 bases and 4 bases, there was a span of 15 bases. The clonotype comes from an adult woman who had mild COVID-19 (a few samples of this study predate the infection). Cell type and time point are not known. Sequencing was performed on PBMCs or a T cell subset sorted from them (not recorded which). The chain couples TRBV4-2 to TRBJ1-2; D possibly corresponds to TRBD1 (6 bases). The CDR3 loop is CASSQDLPGVIYGYTF. CDR3 DNA sequence: TGTGCCAGCAGCCAAGATCTTCCAGGGGTGATCTATGGCTACACCTTC.